The 23 T cell receptor beta chains below were found in one sample sequenced in a study of radiotherapy plus CTLA-4 blockade in lung cancer. Data came from immunoSEQ multiplex PCR; TCRdb stores just in-frame clones and leaves some out. The sample lists more than 35,000 clones, more than 70% occurring once. The sequencing used peripheral blood, collected from a patient treated with radiotherapy plus ipilimumab. The origin of the receptors is a human donor with non-small cell lung cancer who had stable disease on radiotherapy plus ipilimumab.

This chain connects TRBV9 to TRBJ1-3; tentatively, D is TRBD1 (5 bases). V was pared by 4 bases and J by 3 bases, with 14 bases between. This CDR3 has 15 amino acids. The germline CDR1 and CDR2 sequences are SGDLS and YYNGEE. CDR3 DNA sequence: TGTGCCAGCAGCCCGCGGGGGGGGAGTGGAAACACCATATATTTT. Translating it yields CASSPRGGSGNTIYF.

The chain recombines TRBV7-3 with TRBJ2-1, with 7 bases fitting TRBD1. V was pared by 3 bases and J by 7 bases, with 3 bases of the junction left unmatched. Germline CDR1 SGHTA, CDR2 FQGTGA. This CDR3 is built from 13 residues. The CDR3 region is CASSLTGKNEQFF. The CDR3 coding sequence is TGTGCCAGCAGCTTGACAGGGAAGAATGAGCAGTTCTTC.

The DNA of the CDR3 is TGTGCCAGCAGTCGGGAGATGAACACTGAAGCTTTCTTT. Residues: CASSREMNTEAFF. This chain uses TRBV6-1 with TRBJ1-1, with D uncertain. The CDR3 spans 13 residues. Looked up from germline, CDR1 is MNHNS and CDR2 is SASEGT. Between the trimmed V and J ends, which lost 5 bases and 0 bases, there was a span of 7 bases.

The rearrangement uses TRBV6-1 and TRBJ1-2, with 9 bases matching TRBD1. The CDR3 is 17 residues long. With 0 bases clipped from V and 5 bases from J, the junction kept 10 bases outside the gene matches. Germline values: CDR1 MNHNS, CDR2 SASEGT. The CDR3 sequence: CASSEALRSDRGYGYTF. DNA of the CDR3: TGTGCCAGCAGTGAAGCGCTTCGGTCGGACAGGGGATATGGCTACACCTTC.

As regards this clone: The conserved closing phenylalanine or tryptophan is absent in this CDR3, likely reflecting a read error. The chain uses TRBV30 and TRBJ1-2, with 7 nucleotides matching TRBD1. The CDR3 contains 14 residues. Losses at the gene ends were 4 bases for V and 0 bases for J; bases not matched to a gene: 5. Germline V gene sequence: CDR1 GTSNPN, CDR2 SVGIG (reference sequence). The CDR3 here is CAWTRTGANYGYTL. CDR3 DNA: TGTGCCTGGACCAGGACAGGAGCTAACTATGGCTACACCCTC.

V gene TRBV9 combines with J gene TRBJ2-5, with TRBD1 matching 8 bases. V lost 3 bases and J lost 5; bases outside the gene matches: 6. CDR1 is SGDLS, CDR2 YYNGEE, per germline. The CDR3 runs 14 residues. For the CDR3, the DNA is TGTGCCAGCAGCGCCCAGGGGGCCGGGGAGACCCAGTACTTC. It specifies CASSAQGAGETQYF.

This clone was found once. This chain joins TRBV15 and TRBJ1-2; TRBD1 matches at 7 bases. V lost 0 bases and J lost 3; bases outside the gene matches: 10. Per the germline V gene, CDR1 is LNHNV and CDR2 is YYDKDF (reference sequence). The CDR3 length is 17 residues. In nucleotides, the CDR3 is TGTGCCACCAGCAGAGATGCTCCCCGCACAGGGGACTATGGCTACACCTTC. Its protein product is CATSRDAPRTGDYGYTF.

Written as DNA, the CDR3 is TGCGCCAGCAGCTTCGACAGAGAATGGGGGGAGCTGTTTTTT. Amino acid sequence: CASSFDREWGELFF. The chain employs TRBV5-1 and TRBJ2-2; weak D call: TRBD1 (5 bases). Looked up from germline, CDR1 is SGHRS and CDR2 is YFSETQ. The CDR3 is 14 amino acids. Trimming shortened V by 2 bases and J by 8 bases, and 13 bases separated the two germline ends.

The V and J genes are TRBV9 and TRBJ1-4, with TRBD1 matching over 10 bases. The CDR3 is made up of 15 amino acids. The trim removed 6 bases at V and 2 bases at J, leaving 4 bases unmatched. The V gene's germline CDR1 is SGDLS and CDR2 YYNGEE. The chain's CDR3 is CASTGTGATNEKLFF. As DNA, the CDR3 is TGTGCCAGCACCGGGACAGGGGCCACTAATGAAAAACTGTTTTTT. The variable domain in full, with the rest retrieved from reference TRBV9 and TRBJ1-4, is DSGVTQTPKHLITATGQRVTLRCSPRSGDLSVYWYQQSLDQGLQFLIQYYNGEERAKGNILERFSAQQFPDLHSELNLSSLELGDSALYFCASTGTGATNEKLFFGSGTQLSVL.

The chain carries TRBV5-1 and TRBJ2-3; a weak D match, TRBD1 (6 bases). The CDR3 extends over 13 amino acids. The V end lost 7 bases, the J end lost 2 bases, and 11 bases lay between the germline ends. CDR1 is SGHRS, CDR2 YFSETQ, per germline. The DNA of the CDR3 is TGCGCCAGCCAAGGGGGATCCACAGATACGCAGTATTTT. Protein sequence: CASQGGSTDTQYF.

V usage is TRBV6-1 and J usage is TRBJ1-5, with 11 bases lining up with TRBD1. The V gene's germline CDR1 is MNHNS and CDR2 SASEGT. The CDR3 consists of 15 residues. V lost 10 bases and J lost 1; bases outside the gene matches: 6. CDR3 residues: CAIDRDRGSNQPQHF. As DNA, the CDR3 is TGTGCCATCGACCGGGACAGGGGGAGCAATCAGCCCCAGCATTTT.

The chain joins TRBV5-1 to TRBJ2-7, with 9 positions matching TRBD1. The CDR3 consists of 14 residues. The ends lost 3 bases at V and 1 base at J; junction bases unmatched: 2. Per germline, CDR1 SGHRS and CDR2 YFSETQ. The CDR3 region has the DNA TGCGCCAGCAGCTCCGGGACAGGGTCCTACGAGCAGTACTTC. Protein: CASSSGTGSYEQYF.

The gene calls are TRBV28 and TRBJ2-5; perhaps TRBD1 as D (6 bases). Trimming took 5 bases from V and 2 from J, leaving 18 bases between them. The CDR3 is 16 residues long. Germline V gene data show CDR1 as MDHEN and CDR2 as SYDVKM. For the CDR3, the DNA is TGTGCCAGCAGTCGCCCACAGGGAAACAGACAAGAGACCCAGTACTTC. Its protein is CASSRPQGNRQETQYF.

Note on this clone: The sample has other DNA sequences that encode this CDR3 too. This chain links TRBV18 with TRBJ1-1; no clear D gene. The germline V gene encodes CDR1 KGHSH and CDR2 LQKENI. The V gene lost 6 bases and the J gene lost 1 base, with 24 bases spanning the gap. This CDR3 contains 18 residues. For the CDR3, the DNA is TGTGCCAGCTCCCCCTTGGCTGAGATCGGGATTTCGAACACTGAAGCTTTCTTT. Translated, it gives CASSPLAEIGISNTEAFF.

On this clone: The same CDR3 also results from other DNA sequences found in this sample. The rearrangement joins TRBV5-4 to TRBJ2-7; 7 nucleotides align to TRBD1. In germline, CDR1 is SGHNT, CDR2 YYREEE (reference sequence). The CDR3 is 14 amino acids. The V segment lost 0 bases and the J segment 3 bases; nucleotides outside the gene matches: 3. CDR3 DNA sequence: TGTGCCAGCAGCTTGGACAGGGGAAGCTACGAGCAGTACTTC. Its translation is CASSLDRGSYEQYF. Based on the CDR3 plus reference TRBV5-4 and TRBJ2-7, the full variable domain is ETGVTQSPTHLIKTRGQQVTLRCSSQSGHNTVSWYQQALGQGPQFIFQYYREEENGRGNFPPRFSGLQFPNYSSELNVNALELDDSALYLCASSLDRGSYEQYFGPGTRLTVT.

The table lists this clone with a count of one. The chain employs TRBV19 and TRBJ1-4; D possibly corresponds to TRBD1 (6 bases). Per the germline V gene, CDR1 is LNHDA and CDR2 is SQIVND (reference sequence). Trimming took 7 bases from V and 6 from J, leaving 15 bases between them. The CDR3 is made up of 14 amino acids. CDR3 coding DNA: TGTGCCAGTACCCTGGGGCGGGGGCATGAAAAACTGTTTTTT. This translates into CASTLGRGHEKLFF.

This rearrangement joins TRBV11-2 to TRBJ2-5; tentative D call: TRBD2 (6 bases). CDR3 length: 13 amino acids. V lost 1 base and J 5 bases, leaving 8 bases between the germline ends. The germline V gene has CDR1 SGHAT and CDR2 FQNNGV. The CDR3 reads CASSLGRAETQYF. CDR3 DNA: TGTGCCAGCAGCTTAGGGAGGGCGGAGACCCAGTACTTC.

The chain combines TRBV19 with TRBJ2-3, with D perhaps matching TRBD1 (5 bases). This CDR3 comprises 13 residues. Trimming removed 7 bases at V and 2 bases at J, with 10 bases between. Germline assignment: CDR1 LNHDA and CDR2 SQIVND (reference sequence). The CDR3: CASKGRDTDTQYF. CDR3 bases: TGTGCCAGTAAGGGCAGGGACACAGATACGCAGTATTTT.

The chain uses TRBV11-3 and TRBJ2-5; 8 nucleotides agree with TRBD2. The CDR3 consists of 16 residues. The V gene end was trimmed by 1 base and the J gene end by 2 bases; junction bases not matched to a gene: 6. Germline CDR1 reads SGHNT; CDR2 reads YENEEA. The CDR3 reads CASSLGTGGEQETQYF. CDR3 nucleotides: TGTGCCAGCAGCTTAGGAACGGGAGGGGAACAAGAGACCCAGTACTTC.

The V and J genes are TRBV6-1 and TRBJ1-2; TRBD1 agrees at 7 bases. V lost 6 bases to trimming and J lost 2 bases; unmatched junction nucleotides: 6. The CDR3 is 14 amino acids. Per germline, CDR1 MNHNS and CDR2 SASEGT. The CDR3 nucleotides read TGTGCCAGCAGCGCAGACAGGGCCAACTATGGCTACACCTTC. Amino acids: CASSADRANYGYTF.

This chain joins TRBV12-1 and TRBJ1-5; the table's D call, TRBD1, was not checked against the DNA. TRBV12-1 is marked as a pseudogene. The CDR3 sequence is 17 residues long. CDR3: CASSFVRDRRSNQPQHF. The CDR3, as DNA: TGTGCCAGCAGCTTTGTGCGGGACAGGCGGAGCAATCAGCCCCAGCATTTT.

The V gene is TRBV5-1, the J gene TRBJ2-3, with 8 bases lining up with TRBD1. This CDR3 is 16 amino acids long. Trimming took 5 bases from V and 0 from J; bases not matched to a gene: 8. Germline-derived CDR1 and CDR2 are SGHRS and YFSETQ. The CDR3 DNA reads as TGCGCCAGCAGGAGACAGGACAGGGCTAGCACAGATACGCAGTATTTT. Residues: CASRRQDRASTDTQYF.

This sequence joins TRBV11-2 and TRBJ1-2; D unresolved. This CDR3 comprises 15 residues. V was shortened by 7 bases and J by 6 bases, with 21 bases between the two germline ends. Per germline, CDR1 SGHAT and CDR2 FQNNGV. The CDR3 DNA reads TGTGCCAGCAAGCCTTCGTACGGGATAGACGATGGCTACACCTTC. Its protein is CASKPSYGIDDGYTF.